The 8 T cell receptor beta chains below were found in one sample sequenced in a study of blood T cell repertoires in COVID-19. Profiling relied on immunoSEQ multiplex PCR, and the TCRdb table lists in-frame clones only, not all of them. This sample has about 280,000 clones, with 85% found just once. Sequences were obtained from PBMCs or T cells enriched from blood (not recorded which). These receptors originate from a woman aged 45-65 years who had recovered from COVID-19.

The chain recombines TRBV19 with TRBJ2-3; D remains unclear. The CDR3 contains 12 residues. V shed 4 bases and J shed 5 bases, with 7 bases lying between them. Germline loops: CDR1 LNHDA, CDR2 SQIVND (reference sequence). CDR3 sequence: CASSSLRDTQYF. DNA of the CDR3: TGTGCCAGTAGTAGTCTTAGAGATACGCAGTATTTT.

The chain combines TRBV11-2 with TRBJ1-6, with 8 bases matching TRBD1. V was clipped by 0 bases and J by 9 bases; unmatched bases: 4. This CDR3 region has 15 residues. CDR1 is SGHAT, CDR2 FQNNGV, per germline. The CDR3 sequence: CASSLDSGGVSPLHF. CDR3 nucleotide sequence: TGTGCCAGCAGCTTAGATTCAGGGGGCGTTTCACCCCTCCACTTT.

This clone was found once. The CDR3 sequence: CASSISGRTKTQYF. The CDR3 DNA is TGTGCCAGCAGCATTAGCGGGAGAACAAAGACCCAGTACTTC. The chain links TRBV11-2 to TRBJ2-5, with 9 nucleotides matching TRBD2. With 5 bases clipped from V and 6 bases from J, the junction kept 7 bases outside the gene matches. Germline V gives CDR1 SGHAT, CDR2 FQNNGV. The CDR3 has 14 amino acids.

The gene calls are TRBV18 and TRBJ1-5, with D uncertain. The germline gives CDR1 KGHSH, CDR2 LQKENI. V was shortened by 5 bases and J by 2 bases, with 10 bases between the two germline ends. The CDR3 contains 14 residues. In nucleotides, the CDR3 is TGTGCCAGCTCAGCCAGTACAGGCAATCAGCCCCAGCATTTT. Protein product: CASSASTGNQPQHF.

The CDR3 loop is CASSPQEVSGLYGYTF. The CDR3 nucleotides read TGTGCCAGCAGCCCCCAAGAGGTCTCGGGTCTGTATGGCTACACCTTC. This sequence joins TRBV11-1 and TRBJ1-2; no firm D call. Germline assignment: CDR1 SGHAT and CDR2 FQDESV (reference sequence). The CDR3 runs to 16 residues. The germline V and J ends were trimmed by 5 bases and 5 bases, with 21 bases remaining between them. The variable domain in full, with the rest retrieved from reference TRBV11-1 and TRBJ1-2, is EAEVAQSPRYKITEKSQAVAFWCDPISGHATLYWYRQILGQGPELLVQFQDESVVDDSQLPKDRFSAERLKGVDSTLKIQPAELGDSAMYLCASSPQEVSGLYGYTFGSGTRLTVV.

The chain combines TRBV11-2 with TRBJ1-3; the D gene is possibly TRBD1 (6 bases). The CDR3 runs to 13 residues. The V end was cut by 3 bases, the J end by 6 bases, with 9 bases between. The germline V gene encodes CDR1 SGHAT and CDR2 FQNNGV. Here the CDR3 reads CASSLGAVNTIYF. The DNA for the CDR3 is TGTGCCAGCAGCTTGGGGGCTGTAAACACCATATATTTT.

This chain uses TRBV7-9 with TRBJ2-1; maybe TRBD2 (6 bases). The CDR3 covers 15 residues. The germline V gene encodes CDR1 SEHNR and CDR2 FQNEAQ (reference sequence). V was pared by 1 base and J by 7 bases, with 14 bases between. The CDR3 sequence is CASSLGGVFGNEQFF. In DNA form, the CDR3 reads TGTGCCAGCAGCTTAGGCGGGGTATTTGGGAATGAGCAGTTCTTC.

The rearrangement links TRBV7-9 to TRBJ2-5, with D possibly matching TRBD1 (6 bases). CDR3 length equals 14 residues. Per the germline V gene, CDR1 is SEHNR and CDR2 is FQNEAQ (reference sequence). V shed 2 bases and J shed 6 bases, with 13 bases lying between them. In DNA, the CDR3 is TGTGCCAGCAGCTTAAATAGTCAGGGGCAGACCCAGTACTTC. It translates to CASSLNSQGQTQYF. The full variable domain, rest sourced from reference TRBV7-9 and TRBJ2-5, is DTGVSQNPRHKITKRGQNVTFRCDPISEHNRLYWYRQTLGQGPEFLTYFQNEAQLEKSRLLSDRFSAERPKGSFSTLEIQRTEQGDSAMYLCASSLNSQGQTQYFGPGTRLLVL.